The rows below give T cell receptor beta chains drawn from one sample of a study of blood T cell repertoires in COVID-19. Clones were read by immunoSEQ multiplex PCR, and TCRdb kept only the in-frame ones, dropping some. The table shows more than 200,000 clones, with 65% to 85% occurring only once. Sequenced material: peripheral blood. The receptor source for this set is a man aged 35-49 years with active or convalescent COVID-19. CDR3s include the opening cysteine and the closing phenylalanine or tryptophan. The D gene is left open where the match is weak. Rows give clone size only sometimes, using once, few, many, or a class for an expanded clone.

CDR3 protein	CDR3 DNA	V gene	D gene	clone size	J gene
CASSLAGQGHGYTF	TGTGCCAGCAGCTTAGCGGGACAGGGACACGGCTACACCTTC	TRBV7-9	TRBD1	.	TRBJ1-2
CASSPPGDRNTEAFF	TGTGCCAGCAGCCCCCCCGGGGACAGAAACACTGAAGCTTTCTTT	TRBV7-9	TRBD1	.	TRBJ1-1
CAWGVDTEAFF	TGTGCCTGGGGTGTCGACACTGAAGCTTTCTTT	TRBV30	.	.	TRBJ1-1
CALVGTASYGYTF	TGTGCTTTAGTCGGGACAGCGTCCTATGGCTACACCTTC	TRBV30	TRBD1	.	TRBJ1-2
CASSGDPGRETEAFF	TGTGCCAGCAGTGGGGACCCAGGGAGGGAAACTGAAGCTTTTTTT	TRBV6-2/TRBV6-3	.	.	TRBJ1-1
CASFPGTAIYGYTF	TGTGCCAGTTTCCCTGGGACAGCCATCTATGGCTACACCTTC	TRBV6-5	TRBD1	.	TRBJ1-2
CASSLVPGPYEQYF	TGTGCCAGCAGCTTAGTTCCAGGCCCCTACGAGCAGTACTTC	TRBV7-2	.	once	TRBJ2-7
CASSLTGFGNQPQHF	TGTGCCAGCAGCTTAACAGGGTTCGGCAATCAGCCCCAGCATTTT	TRBV7-8	.	.	TRBJ1-5
CASSQAGGGLGSPLHF	TGTGCCAGCAGCCAAGCTGGGGGGGGTCTGGGTTCACCCCTCCACTTT	TRBV4-2	.	.	TRBJ1-6
CASSPQVNTEAFF	TGTGCCAGCAGTCCGCAGGTGAACACTGAAGCTTTCTTT	TRBV5-5	.	once	TRBJ1-1
CATSDLRIGGGETQYF	TGTGCCACCAGTGATTTGAGGATCGGGGGGGGCGAGACCCAGTACTTC	TRBV24-1	TRBD2	.	TRBJ2-5
CASSPRQGGSNQPQHF	TGTGCCAGCAGCCCCCGGCAGGGGGGAAGCAATCAGCCCCAGCATTTT	TRBV6-2/TRBV6-3	TRBD1	few	TRBJ1-5
CASRGDRINSPLHF	TGTGCCAGCAGGGGAGACAGGATCAATTCACCCCTCCACTTT	TRBV2	.	.	TRBJ1-6
CASSPLNGQGWNEQFF	TGTGCCAGCAGCCCACTGAATGGACAGGGATGGAATGAGCAGTTCTTC	TRBV9	TRBD1	.	TRBJ2-1
CASSPSPSELYGYTF	TGTGCCAGCAGCCCTAGCCCTTCCGAACTATATGGCTACACCTTC	TRBV7-2	.	.	TRBJ1-2
CAGDEVLGEKLFF	TGTGCCGGGGACGAGGTATTGGGTGAAAAACTGTTTTTT	TRBV30	.	.	TRBJ1-4
CAISGGEGVNYEQYF	TGTGCCATCAGCGGTGGGGAGGGCGTGAACTACGAGCAGTACTTC	TRBV10-3	TRBD2	few	TRBJ2-7
CAWRTGNTEAFF	TGTGCCTGGCGGACAGGCAACACTGAAGCTTTCTTT	TRBV30	TRBD1	few	TRBJ1-1
CASKLWGESNQPQHF	TGTGCCAGCAAGTTATGGGGGGAGAGCAATCAGCCCCAGCATTTT	TRBV6-5	.	.	TRBJ1-5
CASSQRESYEQYF	TGTGCCAGCAGCCAACGAGAGAGCTACGAGCAGTACTTC	TRBV4-2	.	.	TRBJ2-7
CASSLELAGGEQYF	TGTGCCAGCAGCTTAGAACTAGCGGGAGGCGAGCAGTACTTC	TRBV7-9	TRBD2	.	TRBJ2-7
CASRPTRGTVHSYEQYF	TGTGCCAGTAGACCCACCAGGGGGACGGTCCACTCCTACGAGCAGTACTTC	TRBV19	TRBD1	.	TRBJ2-7
CASSVQGVSTEAFF	TGCGCCAGCAGCGTACAGGGGGTGAGCACTGAAGCTTTCTTT	TRBV5-1	TRBD1	.	TRBJ1-1
CASSPGTGSVTGELFF	TGTGCCAGCTCACCAGGGACAGGGAGTGTCACCGGGGAGCTGTTTTTT	TRBV18	TRBD1	.	TRBJ2-2
CATSDAPGGDSYEQYF	TGTGCCACCAGTGATGCTCCAGGGGGCGACTCCTACGAGCAGTACTTC	TRBV24-1	TRBD1	.	TRBJ2-7
CASSLTGTGSQPQHF	TGTGCCAGCAGTTTGACCGGGACAGGGAGTCAGCCCCAGCATTTT	TRBV27	TRBD1	few	TRBJ1-5
CASMGIGGGGEKLFF	TGTGCCAGCATGGGGATTGGGGGAGGAGGCGAAAAACTGTTTTTT	TRBV6-5	.	.	TRBJ1-4
CASSWSREAKNIQYF	TGTGCCAGCAGTTGGTCTCGGGAAGCCAAAAACATTCAGTACTTC	TRBV28	.	.	TRBJ2-4
CASSLGTSGEQYF	TGTGCCAGCAGCTTAGGGACTAGCGGAGAGCAGTACTTC	TRBV7-9	TRBD2	.	TRBJ2-7
CASSPTGESGYTF	TGTGCCAGCAGCCCTACAGGGGAGAGTGGCTACACCTTC	TRBV6-6	TRBD1	.	TRBJ1-2
CASSLPLAGGPGDTQYF	TGCGCCAGCAGCTTGCCACTAGCGGGGGGGCCTGGTGATACGCAGTATTTT	TRBV5-1	TRBD2	.	TRBJ2-3
CSVGGERAMNTEAFF	TGCAGCGTCGGGGGGGAAAGGGCTATGAACACTGAAGCTTTCTTT	TRBV29-1	.	.	TRBJ1-1
CASSSPAGTRFTDTQYF	TGTGCCAGCAGCTCCCCAGCCGGGACTAGATTCACAGATACGCAGTATTTT	TRBV7-9	TRBD2	.	TRBJ2-3
CASSLRQGSGNTIYF	TGTGCCAGCAGCTTAAGACAGGGCTCTGGAAACACCATATATTTT	TRBV7-2	TRBD1	many	TRBJ1-3
CASSSPGTGLTNEKLFF	TGTGCCAGCAGCTCACCCGGGACAGGGTTAACTAATGAAAAACTGTTTTTT	TRBV7-6	TRBD1	.	TRBJ1-4
CASSVEVGSEAFF	TGTGCCAGCAGCGTAGAAGTCGGGTCGGAAGCTTTCTTT	TRBV9	.	once	TRBJ1-1
CASSTTSGMAQYF	TGTGCCAGCAGCACGACTAGCGGGATGGCACAGTATTTT	TRBV21-1	.	.	TRBJ2-3
CASINAGHNTEAFF	TGTGCCAGCATTAACGCAGGGCACAACACTGAAGCTTTCTTT	TRBV3-1/TRBV3-2	.	.	TRBJ1-1
CASSTRDRVRYGYTF	TGTGCCAGTAGTACCCGGGACAGGGTACGCTATGGCTACACCTTC	TRBV19	TRBD1	few	TRBJ1-2
CASSSLSGTATFGELFF	TGCGCCAGCAGCTCCTTGTCTGGGACAGCGACCTTCGGGGAGCTGTTTTTT	TRBV5-1	TRBD1	once	TRBJ2-2
CASSPIWRLPLVEDTQYF	TGTGCCAGCAGCCCAATCTGGAGGCTCCCCCTGGTGGAAGATACGCAGTATTTT	TRBV7-2	.	once	TRBJ2-3
CASSLYGVPEKLFF	TGTGCCAGCAGCTTGTACGGGGTTCCGGAAAAACTGTTTTTT	TRBV5-6	.	.	TRBJ1-4
CASSLWQQETQYF	TGTGCTAGCAGCTTGTGGCAGCAAGAGACCCAGTACTTC	TRBV7-7	.	.	TRBJ2-5
CASSQDGLLSSYNEQFF	TGCGCCAGCAGCCAAGATGGGCTCCTGAGCTCCTACAATGAGCAGTTCTTC	TRBV4-3	.	.	TRBJ2-1
CAWSRNSGTEAFF	TGTGCCTGGAGTCGGAACAGTGGAACTGAAGCTTTCTTT	TRBV30	.	once	TRBJ1-1
CAIAGTGELFF	TGTGCCATCGCAGGGACCGGGGAGCTGTTTTTT	TRBV10-3	.	once	TRBJ2-2
CASTHTGGAEAFF	TGCGCCAGCACCCATACAGGCGGCGCTGAAGCTTTCTTT	TRBV10-2	.	.	TRBJ1-1
CATSDTRDRSNEKLFF	TGTGCCACCAGTGATACCCGGGACAGGTCTAATGAAAAACTGTTTTTT	TRBV24-1	TRBD1	.	TRBJ1-4
CASSHRQTNYGYTF	TGTGCCAGCAGCCATCGACAGACTAACTATGGCTACACCTTC	TRBV5-5	.	.	TRBJ1-2
CASSLEGLMTTNEKLFF	TGCGCCAGCAGCTTGGAGGGGTTGATGACAACTAATGAAAAACTGTTTTTT	TRBV5-1	.	.	TRBJ1-4
CASSERAGIYGYTF	TGTGCCAGCAGTGAAAGGGCCGGGATTTATGGCTACACCTTC	TRBV2	.	.	TRBJ1-2
CASSDSSRLAGVYEQYF	TGTGCCAGCAGCGACTCCTCCCGACTAGCGGGAGTCTACGAGCAGTACTTC	TRBV2	TRBD2	.	TRBJ2-7
CASSQDSTNEKLFF	TGTGCCAGCAGTCAGGACAGCACTAATGAAAAACTGTTTTTT	TRBV2	.	.	TRBJ1-4
CASSPPGQGGETQYF	TGTGCCAGCTCACCCCCCGGACAGGGCGGGGAGACCCAGTACTTC	TRBV18	TRBD1	.	TRBJ2-5
CSASRTAQETQYF	TGCAGTGCTAGTAGGACAGCCCAAGAGACCCAGTACTTC	TRBV20-1	.	.	TRBJ2-5
CASSGTSGRWGHGELFF	TGTGCCAGCAGCGGTACTAGCGGGAGATGGGGACACGGGGAGCTGTTTTTT	TRBV7-9	TRBD2	.	TRBJ2-2
CASSLVGGAYNEQFF	TGTGCCAGCAGCTTGGTTGGGGGGGCCTACAATGAGCAGTTCTTC	TRBV5-4	TRBD2	.	TRBJ2-1
CASSQTSGGYEQYF	TGTGCCAGCAGCCAAACTAGCGGGGGCTACGAGCAGTACTTC	TRBV3-1/TRBV3-2	TRBD2	.	TRBJ2-7
CASKIAGSETQYF	TGTGCCAGCAAAATAGCGGGGTCAGAGACCCAGTACTTC	TRBV27	TRBD2	.	TRBJ2-5
CASTPGQGYEQYF	TGTGCCAGCACCCCAGGGCAGGGCTACGAGCAGTACTTC	TRBV7-6	.	once	TRBJ2-7